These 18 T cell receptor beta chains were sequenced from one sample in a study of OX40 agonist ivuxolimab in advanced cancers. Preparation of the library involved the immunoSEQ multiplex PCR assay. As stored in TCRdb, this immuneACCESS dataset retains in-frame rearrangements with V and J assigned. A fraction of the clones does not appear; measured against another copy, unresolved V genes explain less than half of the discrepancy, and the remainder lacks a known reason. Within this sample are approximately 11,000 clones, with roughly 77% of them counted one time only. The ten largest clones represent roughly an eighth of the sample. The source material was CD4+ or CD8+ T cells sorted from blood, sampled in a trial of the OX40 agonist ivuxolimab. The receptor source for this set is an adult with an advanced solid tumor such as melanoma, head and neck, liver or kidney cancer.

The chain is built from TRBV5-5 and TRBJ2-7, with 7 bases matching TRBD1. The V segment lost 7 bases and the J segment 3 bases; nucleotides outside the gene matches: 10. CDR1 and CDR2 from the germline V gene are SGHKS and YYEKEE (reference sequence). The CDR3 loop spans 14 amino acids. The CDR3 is CASWREGAGYEQYF. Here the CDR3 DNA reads TGTGCCAGCTGGAGAGAGGGGGCCGGCTACGAGCAGTACTTC.

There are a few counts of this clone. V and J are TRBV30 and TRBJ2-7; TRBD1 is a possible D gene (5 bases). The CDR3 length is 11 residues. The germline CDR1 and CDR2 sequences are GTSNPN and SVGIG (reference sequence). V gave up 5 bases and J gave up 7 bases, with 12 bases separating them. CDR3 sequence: CAWALGAEQYF. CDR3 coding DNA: TGTGCCTGGGCCCTAGGGGCAGAGCAGTACTTC.

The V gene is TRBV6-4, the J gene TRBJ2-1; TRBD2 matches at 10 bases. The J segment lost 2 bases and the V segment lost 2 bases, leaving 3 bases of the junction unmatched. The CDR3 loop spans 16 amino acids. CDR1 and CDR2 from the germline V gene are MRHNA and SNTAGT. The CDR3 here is CASSDGSGGPYNEQFF. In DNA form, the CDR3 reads TGTGCCAGCAGTGACGGTAGCGGGGGGCCCTACAATGAGCAGTTCTTC.

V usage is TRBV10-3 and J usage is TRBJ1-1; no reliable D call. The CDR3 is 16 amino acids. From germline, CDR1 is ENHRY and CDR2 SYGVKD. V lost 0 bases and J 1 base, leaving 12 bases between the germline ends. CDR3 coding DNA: TGTGCCATCAGTGAGTCTTTCGGTCAGCAGAACACTGAAGCTTTCTTT. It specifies CAISESFGQQNTEAFF.

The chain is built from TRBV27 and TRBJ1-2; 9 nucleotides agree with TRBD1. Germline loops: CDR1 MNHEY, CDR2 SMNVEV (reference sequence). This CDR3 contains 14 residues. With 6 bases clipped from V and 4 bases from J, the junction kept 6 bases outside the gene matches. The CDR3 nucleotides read TGTGCCAGCAGACCGGGACAGGGAACCTATGGCTACACCTTC. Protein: CASRPGQGTYGYTF.

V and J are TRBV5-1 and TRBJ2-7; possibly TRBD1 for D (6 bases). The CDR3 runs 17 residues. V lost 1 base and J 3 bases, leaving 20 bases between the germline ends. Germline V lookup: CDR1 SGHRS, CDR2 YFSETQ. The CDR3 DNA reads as TGCGCCAGCAGCTTGCCTATAGAACGGGCAGGGGACTACGAGCAGTACTTC. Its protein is CASSLPIERAGDYEQYF.

CDR3 residues: CASSSIRNQPQHF. As DNA, the CDR3 is TGTGCCAGCAGCTCTATTCGCAATCAGCCCCAGCATTTT. The chain uses TRBV13 and TRBJ1-5; D not resolved. CDR1 PRHDT and CDR2 FYEKMQ come from the germline V gene (reference sequence). The CDR3 has 13 amino acids. V dropped 4 bases and J dropped 2 bases, with 6 bases sitting between them.

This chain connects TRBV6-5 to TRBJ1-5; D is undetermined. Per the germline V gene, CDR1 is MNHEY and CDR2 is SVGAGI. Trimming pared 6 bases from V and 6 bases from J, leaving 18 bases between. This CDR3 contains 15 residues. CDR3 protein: CASSRSFERTQPQHF. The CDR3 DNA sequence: TGTGCCAGCAGCCGGTCCTTTGAGAGGACTCAGCCCCAGCATTTT.

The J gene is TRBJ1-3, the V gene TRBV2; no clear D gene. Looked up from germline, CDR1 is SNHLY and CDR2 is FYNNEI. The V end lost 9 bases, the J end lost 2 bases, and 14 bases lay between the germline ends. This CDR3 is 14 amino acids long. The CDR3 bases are TGTGCCAGTAATCCGGGCTCGCCTGGAAACACCATATATTTT. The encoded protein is CASNPGSPGNTIYF.

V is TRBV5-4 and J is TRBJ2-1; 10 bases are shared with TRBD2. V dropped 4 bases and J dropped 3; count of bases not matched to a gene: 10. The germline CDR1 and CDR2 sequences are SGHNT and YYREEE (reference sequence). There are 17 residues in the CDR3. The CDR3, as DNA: TGTGCCAGCAGCATGAGAATTACTAGCGGGAACTACAATGAGCAGTTCTTC. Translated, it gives CASSMRITSGNYNEQFF.

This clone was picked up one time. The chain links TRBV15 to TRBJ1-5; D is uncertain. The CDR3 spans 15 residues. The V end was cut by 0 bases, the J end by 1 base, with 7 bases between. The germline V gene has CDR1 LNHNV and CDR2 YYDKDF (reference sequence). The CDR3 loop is CATSRDLGSNQPQHF. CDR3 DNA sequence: TGTGCCACCAGCAGAGACCTAGGCAGCAATCAGCCCCAGCATTTT. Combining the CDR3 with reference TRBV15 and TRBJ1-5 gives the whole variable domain DAMVIQNPRYQVTQFGKPVTLSCSQTLNHNVMYWYQQKSSQAPKLLFHYYDKDFNNEADTPDNFQSRRPNTSFCFLDIRSPGLGDTAMYLCATSRDLGSNQPQHFGDGTRLSIL.

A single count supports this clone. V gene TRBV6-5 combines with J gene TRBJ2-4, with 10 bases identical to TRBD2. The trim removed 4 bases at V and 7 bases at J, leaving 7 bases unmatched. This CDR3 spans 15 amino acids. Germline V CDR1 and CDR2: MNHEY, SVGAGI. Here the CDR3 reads CASSFAASGSNIQYF. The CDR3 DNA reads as TGTGCCAGCAGTTTCGCGGCTAGCGGGAGTAACATTCAGTACTTC.

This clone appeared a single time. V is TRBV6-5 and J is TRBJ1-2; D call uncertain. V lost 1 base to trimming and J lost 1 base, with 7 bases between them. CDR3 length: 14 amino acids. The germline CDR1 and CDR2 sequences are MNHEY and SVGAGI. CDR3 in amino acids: CASSYWAFNYGYTF. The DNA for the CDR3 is TGTGCCAGCAGTTACTGGGCCTTTAACTATGGCTACACCTTC.

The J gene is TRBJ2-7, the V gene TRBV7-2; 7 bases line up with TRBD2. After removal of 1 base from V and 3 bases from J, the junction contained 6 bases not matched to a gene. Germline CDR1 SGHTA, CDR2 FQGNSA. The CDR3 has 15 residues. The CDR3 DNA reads TGTGCCAGCAGCTTAGAGTGGGGCGGGGGCTACGAGCAGTACTTC. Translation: CASSLEWGGGYEQYF.

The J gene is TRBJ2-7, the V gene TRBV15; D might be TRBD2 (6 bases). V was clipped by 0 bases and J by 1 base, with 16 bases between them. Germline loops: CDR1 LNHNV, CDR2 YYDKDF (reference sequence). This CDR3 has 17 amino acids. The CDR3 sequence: CATSRDRLAGSSYEQYF. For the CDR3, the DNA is TGTGCCACCAGCAGAGATCGTCTTGCCGGGAGTTCCTACGAGCAGTACTTC.

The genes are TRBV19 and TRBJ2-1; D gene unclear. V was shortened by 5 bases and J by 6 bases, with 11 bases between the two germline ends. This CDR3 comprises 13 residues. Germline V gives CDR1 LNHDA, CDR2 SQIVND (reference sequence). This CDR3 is CASSPPVGNEQFF. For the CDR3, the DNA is TGTGCCAGTAGTCCGCCGGTGGGCAATGAGCAGTTCTTC.

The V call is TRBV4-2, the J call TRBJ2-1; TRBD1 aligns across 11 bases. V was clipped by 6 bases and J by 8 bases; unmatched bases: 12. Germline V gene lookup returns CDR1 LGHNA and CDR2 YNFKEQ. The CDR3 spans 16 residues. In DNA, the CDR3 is TGTGCCAGCAGTCCTTGGGGGGGACAGGGGGACGATGAGCAGTTCTTC. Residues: CASSPWGGQGDDEQFF.

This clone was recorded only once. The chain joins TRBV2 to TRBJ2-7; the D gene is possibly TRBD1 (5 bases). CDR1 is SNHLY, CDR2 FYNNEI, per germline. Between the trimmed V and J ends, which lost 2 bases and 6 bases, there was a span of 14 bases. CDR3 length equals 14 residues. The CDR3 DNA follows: TGTGCCAGCAGTGAACAGGGTCGGTTTGGCGAGCAGTACTTC. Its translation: CASSEQGRFGEQYF.